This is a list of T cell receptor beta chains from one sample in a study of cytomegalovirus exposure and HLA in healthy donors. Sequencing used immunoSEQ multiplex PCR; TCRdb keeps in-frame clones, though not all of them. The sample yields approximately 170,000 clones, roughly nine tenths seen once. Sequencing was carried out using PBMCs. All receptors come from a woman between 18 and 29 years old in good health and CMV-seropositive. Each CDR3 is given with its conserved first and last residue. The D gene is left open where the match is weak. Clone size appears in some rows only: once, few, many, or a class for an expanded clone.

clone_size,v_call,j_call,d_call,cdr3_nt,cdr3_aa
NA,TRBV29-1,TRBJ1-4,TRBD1,TGCAGCGTTGGGACAGGGGATGAAAAACTGTTTTTT,CSVGTGDEKLFF
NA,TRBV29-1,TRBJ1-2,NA,TGCAGCGTTGATACAGGGCCTTATGGCTACACCTTC,CSVDTGPYGYTF
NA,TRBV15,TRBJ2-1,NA,TGTGCCACCCTTCGGGGGAATGAGCAGTTCTTC,CATLRGNEQFF
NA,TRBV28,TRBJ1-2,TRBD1,TGTGCCAGCAGTTTTAGGGGGCTCCTTGGCTACACCTTC,CASSFRGLLGYTF
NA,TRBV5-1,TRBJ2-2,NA,TGCGCCAGCAGCTTGGGGCTCCTGAACACCGGGGAGCTGTTTTTT,CASSLGLLNTGELFF
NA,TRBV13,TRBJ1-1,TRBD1,TGTGCCAGCAGATCACAGGGGGCGATTGGAAACACTGAAGCTTTCTTT,CASRSQGAIGNTEAFF
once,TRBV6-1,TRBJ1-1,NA,TGTGCCAGCAGCGGGAGACCCCGGAAGACTGAAGCTTTCTTT,CASSGRPRKTEAFF
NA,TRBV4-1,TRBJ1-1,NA,TGCGCCAGCAGCTCAGCGGGGCGGGGGTTGAACACTGAAGCTTTCTTT,CASSSAGRGLNTEAFF
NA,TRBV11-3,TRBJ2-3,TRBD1,TGTGCCAGCAGCCCGAGGGACAGGAATACGCAGTATTTT,CASSPRDRNTQYF
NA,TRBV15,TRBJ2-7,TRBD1,TGTGCCACCAGCAGAGAGCCCCGACAGGGTAGAGAGCAGTACTTC,CATSREPRQGREQYF
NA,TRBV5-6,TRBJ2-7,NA,TGTGCCAGCAGCTCACCCGGAACAAGGGGCATCTACGAGCAGTACTTC,CASSSPGTRGIYEQYF
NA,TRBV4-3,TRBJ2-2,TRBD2,TGCGCCAGCAGCCCTAGCGGAAAGGGGGAGCTGTTTTTT,CASSPSGKGELFF
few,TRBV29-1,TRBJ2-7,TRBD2,TGCAGCGTCTCCCGTGCGGGAGCCTACGAGCAGTACTTC,CSVSRAGAYEQYF
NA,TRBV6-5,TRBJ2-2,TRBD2,TGTGCCAGCAGTTACCCGACTAGCGGGCTAGGCGGGGAGCTGTTTTTT,CASSYPTSGLGGELFF
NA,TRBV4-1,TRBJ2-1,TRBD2,TGCGCCAGCAGCTGGACGGGACTAGCGGGGGACAATGAGCAGTTCTTC,CASSWTGLAGDNEQFF
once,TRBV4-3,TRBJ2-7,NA,TGCGCCAGCAGCCAAGATTTGGGCGGGGTAAACTCCTACGAGCAGTACTTC,CASSQDLGGVNSYEQYF
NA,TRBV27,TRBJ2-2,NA,TGTGCCAGCAGTTTTGGCGGCTCGAACACCGGGGAGCTGTTTTTT,CASSFGGSNTGELFF
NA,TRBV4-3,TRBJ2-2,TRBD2,TGCGCCAGCAGCCAATGGACTAGCGGGAACACCGGGGAGCTGTTTTTT,CASSQWTSGNTGELFF
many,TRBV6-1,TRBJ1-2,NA,TGTGCCAGCACCCCAGGGCAATGTAACTATGGCTACACCTTC,CASTPGQCNYGYTF
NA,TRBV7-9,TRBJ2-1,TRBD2,TGTGCCAGCAGCTTAGTTAGCGGGGGGACCCTGGAGGGAACTGAGCAGTTCTTC,CASSLVSGGTLEGTEQFF
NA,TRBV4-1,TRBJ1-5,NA,TGCGCCAGCAGCCACAGGATCGATCAGCCCCAGCATTTT,CASSHRIDQPQHF
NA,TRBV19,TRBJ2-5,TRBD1,TGTGCCAGTAGGAACCTTGGGACAGGGGAAGAGACCCAGTACTTC,CASRNLGTGEETQYF
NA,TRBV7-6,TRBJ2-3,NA,TGTGCCAGCAGCTCCCAGGGGCTAGCGGTCACAGATACGCAGTATTTT,CASSSQGLAVTDTQYF
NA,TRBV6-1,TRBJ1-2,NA,TGTGCCAGCAGTGTAGAGGCACTCTATGGCTACACCTTC,CASSVEALYGYTF
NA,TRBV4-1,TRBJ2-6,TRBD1,TGCGCCAGCAGCCAGGCTCCTCCGGGGACAGGACACTCTGGGGCCAACGTCCTGACTTTC,CASSQAPPGTGHSGANVLTF
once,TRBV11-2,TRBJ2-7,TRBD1,TGTGCCAGCAGCCTGGGGACAGGGGGCGCGTACGAGCAGTACTTC,CASSLGTGGAYEQYF
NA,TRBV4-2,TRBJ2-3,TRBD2,TGTGCCAGCAGCCAAGAGTTCAGCGGGGGGACTAGCACAGATACGCAGTATTTT,CASSQEFSGGTSTDTQYF
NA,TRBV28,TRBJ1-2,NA,TGTGCCAGCAGTTCGGGGGGAGACGGCTACACCTTC,CASSSGGDGYTF
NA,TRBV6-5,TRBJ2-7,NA,TGTGCCAGCAGTTACGGGGAGTCCTACGAGCAGTACTTC,CASSYGESYEQYF
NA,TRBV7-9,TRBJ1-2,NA,TGTGCCAGTGAAACGGGGGACTATGGCTACACCTTC,CASETGDYGYTF
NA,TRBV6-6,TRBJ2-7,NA,TGTGCCAGCAGGGGGCGGCGGTCCCACTACGAGCAGTACTTC,CASRGRRSHYEQYF
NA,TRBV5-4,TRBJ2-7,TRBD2,TGTGCCAGCAGCTTGAGGGGACTAGCGGAAGTCTCCTACGAGCAGTACTTC,CASSLRGLAEVSYEQYF
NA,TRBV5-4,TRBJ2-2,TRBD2,TGTGCCAGCAGCTTTACAACTAGCGGGCTGAACACCGGGGAGCTGTTTTTT,CASSFTTSGLNTGELFF
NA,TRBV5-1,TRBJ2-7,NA,TGCGCCAGCAGCTTGGAGGGGTACGAGCAGTACTTC,CASSLEGYEQYF
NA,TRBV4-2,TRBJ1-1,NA,TGTGCCAGCAGGCTAGAAGCGGGGGCCATGAACACTGAAGCTTTCTTT,CASRLEAGAMNTEAFF
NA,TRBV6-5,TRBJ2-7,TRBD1,TGTGCCAGCAGTAGAGACCCGGGACAGGGCTACGAGCAGTACTTC,CASSRDPGQGYEQYF
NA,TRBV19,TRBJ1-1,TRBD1,TGTGCCACTCTGAACGTCCAGGGGGGTTTCGGCACTGAAGCTTTCTTT,CATLNVQGGFGTEAFF